This T cell receptor (beta chain) was sequenced during a study of blood T cell repertoires in COVID-19. Study-level background: COVID-19 samples from acute and convalescent phases originated in the United States, Italy and Spain. Nucleic acid was either cDNA or gDNA, and it came from T cells, B-cell-depleted T cells, or PBMCs.

Patients of the Seattle cohort, enrolled during active infection, were followed longitudinally. In the source study's methods: Scientists estimated how many nucleated cells there were by amplifying reference gene primers. Repertoires were generated with immunoSEQ multiplex PCR, while TCRdb's copy carries only in-frame clones and drops some. From that table come the V and J calls and clone size; the DNA was used to work out D and trimming. The sample lists roughly 100,000 clones; around 90% were seen once. The source of this sequence is a woman between 50 and 59 years old with COVID-19, enrolled during active disease. Sequences were obtained from peripheral blood.

CDR3 coding DNA: TGTGCCAGCAGCTTGTCGAGAGCCTACAATGAGCAGTTCTTC. This encodes CASSLSRAYNEQFF. The chain links TRBV5-4 to TRBJ2-1; D remains ambiguous. V lost 1 base to trimming and J lost 2 bases, with 7 bases between them. This CDR3 is 14 amino acids long. CDR1 is SGHNT and CDR2 is YYREEE in the germline V gene (reference sequence).